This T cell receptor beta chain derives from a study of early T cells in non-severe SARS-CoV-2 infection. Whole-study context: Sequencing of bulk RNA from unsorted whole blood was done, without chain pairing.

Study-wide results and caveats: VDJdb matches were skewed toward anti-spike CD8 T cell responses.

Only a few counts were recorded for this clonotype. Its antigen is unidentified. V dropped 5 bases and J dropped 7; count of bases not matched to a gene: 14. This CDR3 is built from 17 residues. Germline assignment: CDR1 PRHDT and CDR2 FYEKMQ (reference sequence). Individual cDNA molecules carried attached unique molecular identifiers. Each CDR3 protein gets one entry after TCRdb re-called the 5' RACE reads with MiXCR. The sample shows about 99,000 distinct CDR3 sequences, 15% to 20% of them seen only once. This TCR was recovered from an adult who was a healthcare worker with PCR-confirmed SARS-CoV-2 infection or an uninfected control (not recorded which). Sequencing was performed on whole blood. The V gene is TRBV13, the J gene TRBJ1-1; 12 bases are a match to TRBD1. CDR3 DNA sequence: TGTGCCAGCAGCCCGACAGGGGACAGGGGGCGAACCGTTGAAGCTTTCTTT. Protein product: CASSPTGDRGRTVEAFF.